This T cell receptor beta chain was identified during a study of cytomegalovirus exposure and HLA in healthy donors. Study observations and caveats: TCR association rates varied by HLA locus in a later analysis, with DRB1 highest and HLA-C lowest. It was reported in a later analysis that an Asian-associated ancestry cluster showed fewer N-insertions than the 666-donor mean.

Only one count was recorded for this clone. Its target is unknown. The CDR3 has 13 amino acids. The V and J ends lost 5 bases and 4 bases, in that order; junction bases with no gene match: 3. Germline-derived CDR1 and CDR2 are SGHTA and FQGTGA. 13 Jbeta primers and 60 Vbeta primers were used for the PCR. TCRdb keeps only in-frame clones here, not all; method: immunoSEQ multiplex PCR. Among about 160,000 clones listed, roughly 80% were seen once. This receptor was taken from a man aged 25 to 40 in good health and CMV-seronegative. This chain links TRBV7-3 with TRBJ2-7; 9 nucleotides match TRBD1. Sequencing was done on a sample of PBMCs. CDR3 nucleotide sequence: TGTGCCAGCAGCCCCGACAGGGGGTACGAGCAGTACTTC. It translates to CASSPDRGYEQYF.